This TCR beta chain was found in a study of T cell responses to AZD1222 COVID-19 vaccine. Repertoires were generated with immunoSEQ multiplex PCR, while TCRdb's copy carries only in-frame clones and drops some. The data contain fewer than 200,000 clones, around 94% of them singletons. Germline V gene data show CDR1 as ENHRY and CDR2 as SYGVKD. V was shortened by 11 bases and J by 2 bases, with 20 bases between the two germline ends. This CDR3 is built from 15 residues. Study conclusions and caveats: Donors were chiefly white British, with a greater number of females, and clonal diversity was perhaps underestimated. No repertoire was sampled before or during the peak T cell response, only after it.

With regard to this clone: The antigen is unknown.

The specimen comprised peripheral blood, sampled on day 0 of AZD1222 vaccination. The chain carries TRBV10-3 and TRBJ2-3, with a weak D call TRBD2 (5 bases). The TCR sequence derives from an adult in good health. The CDR3 DNA follows: TGTGCCGTCCGGACTCTGAGCGGATACACAGATACGCAGTATTTT. Translation: CAVRTLSGYTDTQYF.